The entry that follows covers one T cell receptor (beta chain) sequence. Germline CDR1 reads SGHRS; CDR2 reads YFSETQ. The CDR3 loop spans 15 amino acids. V was cut by 0 bases and J by 1 base, with 10 bases left in between. This entry is derived from a study of patients and donors after allogeneic stem cell transplantation. Each CDR3 protein gets one entry after TCRdb re-called the RT-PCR reads with MiXCR. The sample records around 25,000 distinct CDR3 sequences, 35% to 45% being singletons. The genes are TRBV5-1 and TRBJ1-1, with D hard to call. The receptor was isolated from a human donor who was either an allogeneic HSCT recipient or a stem cell or donor lymphocyte infusion donor (not recorded which). It is not recorded whose cells these are; they may come from a transplant donor. The sequenced sample was blood, either unsorted or a sorted T cell fraction (not recorded which). The CDR3 DNA reads TGCGCCAGCAGCTTGGCGGCAGGTGGGAACACTGAAGCTTTCTTT. Its translation: CASSLAAGGNTEAFF.